This T cell receptor beta chain was obtained from a study of blood T cell repertoires in COVID-19. Looking at the study overall: Samples taken during acute and convalescent COVID-19 were collected in the United States, Italy and Spain.

Germline V gene sequence: CDR1 SGHRS, CDR2 YFSETQ. This CDR3 has 15 residues. After removal of 4 bases from V and 6 bases from J, the junction contained 8 bases not matched to a gene. Clones were sequenced by immunoSEQ multiplex PCR, and TCRdb holds only the in-frame ones, with some missing. This table has approximately 110,000 clones, roughly 85% appearing once. The genes are TRBV5-1 and TRBJ1-2; 11 bases are shared with TRBD1. The receptor was derived from a middle-aged man with acute or convalescent COVID-19. Sequences were obtained from peripheral blood. The CDR3 nucleotides are TGCGCCAGCAGCACCCGGGACAGGGGGTTGAATGGCTACACCTTC. Its translation: CASSTRDRGLNGYTF.